This T cell receptor (beta chain) stems from a study of memory CD4+ T cells and cytomegalovirus serostatus. In germline, CDR1 is LGHNA, CDR2 YNFKEQ. Germline trimming cut 4 bases from V and 7 bases from J; bases unmatched to any gene: 8. The CDR3 is made up of 14 amino acids. The sort gate was single viable CD3+CD4+CD8-CD45RO+ cells for memory CD4+ T cells. Serum IgG to CMV pp150, pp28, p38 and p52 defined serostatus. In the case of this clone: Its antigen is not known.

Per the study methods: Out-of-frame sequences were removed, leaving roughly 2.1 million distinct TCRbeta sequences. The repertoire was sequenced with immunoSEQ multiplex PCR; TCRdb's copy has only in-frame clones and lacks some. V and J calls and clone size are as listed in that table; D and trimming were resolved from the DNA. The sample lists some 40,000 clones, around 79% occurring once. Study results and limitations: Of under 200 reported CMV TCRbeta sequences, some 70 were found in memory CD4+ repertoires.

Sequenced input: memory CD4+ T cells from blood. This TCR derives from an adult in good health and CMV-seropositive. The rearrangement uses TRBV4-2 and TRBJ1-2; 8 bases align to TRBD1. CDR3 in amino acids: CASSLDRAQGGYTF. CDR3 sequence (DNA): TGTGCCAGCAGCCTGGACAGGGCACAGGGTGGCTACACCTTC.